The rows below give T cell receptor beta chains drawn from one sample of a study of human T cells and chemical hapten exposure. TCRdb reprocessed the RACE reads via MiXCR and lists one record per CDR3 protein. This sample has more than 75,000 distinct CDR3 sequences, with over 7.5% found just once. Sample: whole blood, taken in connection with sensitization to the hapten diphenylcyclopropenone (DPC). The origin of the receptors is a woman aged 40 to 50 with alopecia areata. Some clones in this sample may be carry-over from other donors' samples. CDR3s include the opening cysteine and the closing phenylalanine or tryptophan. D genes are given only for firm matches. Expanded clones are given a class, and other clones once, few, many or no size at all.

J gene: TRBJ2-6; clone size: few; V gene: TRBV28; D gene: NA; CDR3 protein: CASSFVYQGSGANVLTF; CDR3 DNA: TGTGCCAGCAGTTTCGTCTACCAGGGTTCAGGGGCCAACGTCCTGACTTTC
J gene: TRBJ2-2; clone size: many; V gene: TRBV7-6; D gene: TRBD1; CDR3 protein: CASSKDRTGELFF; CDR3 DNA: TGTGCCAGCAGCAAGGACAGGACCGGGGAGCTGTTTTTT
J gene: TRBJ2-7; clone size: NA; V gene: TRBV28; D gene: NA; CDR3 protein: CASSFGTPTYEQYF; CDR3 DNA: TGTGCCAGCTCTTTTGGGACACCGACCTACGAGCAGTACTTC
J gene: TRBJ2-2; clone size: few; V gene: TRBV12-3/TRBV12-4; D gene: NA; CDR3 protein: CASSPARTDGELFF; CDR3 DNA: TGTGCCAGCAGTCCCGCCCGGACGGACGGGGAGCTGTTTTTT
J gene: TRBJ2-7; clone size: many; V gene: TRBV6-5; D gene: TRBD1; CDR3 protein: CASRSGQGRPRGLYEQYF; CDR3 DNA: TGTGCCAGCAGATCGGGACAGGGTCGCCCCCGGGGTTTATACGAGCAGTACTTC
J gene: TRBJ1-1; clone size: NA; V gene: TRBV12-3/TRBV12-4; D gene: TRBD1; CDR3 protein: CASSSRPGTGNTEAFF; CDR3 DNA: TGTGCCAGCAGTTCCCGTCCCGGGACAGGGAACACTGAAGCTTTCTTT
J gene: TRBJ2-3; clone size: many; V gene: TRBV18; D gene: NA; CDR3 protein: CASSLGQLTDTQYF; CDR3 DNA: TGTGCCAGCTCACTCGGACAGCTCACAGATACGCAGTATTTT
J gene: TRBJ1-2; clone size: many; V gene: TRBV9; D gene: NA; CDR3 protein: CASSGTEYGYTF; CDR3 DNA: TGTGCCAGCAGCGGGACTGAGTATGGCTACACCTTC
J gene: TRBJ2-1; clone size: few; V gene: TRBV4-2; D gene: NA; CDR3 protein: CASSQVIGRNNEQFF; CDR3 DNA: TGTGCCAGCAGCCAAGTCATCGGGAGAAACAATGAGCAGTTCTTC
J gene: TRBJ1-5; clone size: many; V gene: TRBV6-5; D gene: TRBD1; CDR3 protein: CASSYGQGQPQHF; CDR3 DNA: TGTGCCAGCAGTTACGGACAGGGCCAGCCCCAGCATTTT
J gene: TRBJ2-3; clone size: many; V gene: TRBV29-1; D gene: TRBD2; CDR3 protein: CSAETSGPSDTQYF; CDR3 DNA: TGCAGCGCCGAGACTAGCGGACCATCAGATACGCAGTATTTT
J gene: TRBJ1-1; clone size: many; V gene: TRBV6-1; D gene: NA; CDR3 protein: CASSELPRGTEAFF; CDR3 DNA: TGTGCCAGCAGTGAATTACCCAGGGGCACTGAAGCTTTCTTT
J gene: TRBJ2-3; clone size: few; V gene: TRBV11-2; D gene: TRBD1; CDR3 protein: CASRPTFDREDTQYF; CDR3 DNA: TGTGCCAGCAGACCAACCTTTGACAGGGAAGATACGCAGTATTTT
J gene: TRBJ2-1; clone size: many; V gene: TRBV6-2/TRBV6-3; D gene: TRBD2; CDR3 protein: CASSYSPASGVYNEQFF; CDR3 DNA: TGTGCCAGCAGTTACTCCCCTGCTAGCGGGGTTTACAATGAGCAGTTCTTC